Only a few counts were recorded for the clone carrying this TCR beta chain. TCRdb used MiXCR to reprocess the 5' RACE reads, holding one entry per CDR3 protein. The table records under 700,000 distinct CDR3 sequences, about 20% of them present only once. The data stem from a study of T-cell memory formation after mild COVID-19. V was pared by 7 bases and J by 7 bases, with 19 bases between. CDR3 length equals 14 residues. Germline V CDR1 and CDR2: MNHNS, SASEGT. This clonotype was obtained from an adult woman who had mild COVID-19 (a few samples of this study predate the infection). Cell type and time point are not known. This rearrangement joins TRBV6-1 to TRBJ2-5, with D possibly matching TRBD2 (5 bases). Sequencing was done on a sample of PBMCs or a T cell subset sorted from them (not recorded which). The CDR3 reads CASMIRVPGWTQYF. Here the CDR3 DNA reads TGTGCCAGCATGATAAGGGTTCCGGGGTGGACCCAGTACTTC.